The 31 T cell receptor beta chains below come from one sample, sequenced in a study of CXCR3-negative and CXCR3-positive naive CD8 T cells. Findings and caveats of the study: TRB CDR3s were more hydrophobic in CXCR3-positive than in CXCR3-negative naive cells.

Their specific antigens are unknown. The study made its TRB cDNA libraries by 5' RACE, adding UMI labels. Reprocessing the 5' RACE reads, TCRdb reports a single entry for every CDR3 protein and omits DNA. The sample totals over 95,000 distinct CDR3 sequences. Sequenced sample: naive CXCR3+ CD8+ T cells from blood. Sample subset: CD45RO-CCR7+CD27+CD95- naive CD8+ T cells expressing CXCR3 (TNR3+). These TCRs come from a human donor in good health. Some clones in this sample may be carry-over from other donors' samples.

The chain combines TRBV7-8 with TRBJ2-5; checking the TCRdb D call of TRBD2 is not possible without DNA. The CDR3 runs 18 residues. The germline V gene encodes CDR1 SGHVS and CDR2 FQNEAQ. CDR3 sequence reads: CASSLGAALAGGPETQYF.

V and J are TRBV12-3 or TRBV12-4 and TRBJ2-1; no DNA is available, so the TRBD1 call from TCRdb remains unchecked. CDR3 length equals 15 residues. The CDR3 spells CASIPGQGSYNEQFF.

The chain uses TRBV15 and TRBJ1-1. The CDR3 has 14 amino acids. Germline V lookup: CDR1 LNHNV, CDR2 YYDKDF (reference sequence). This chain's CDR3 is CATGRDLGNTEAFF.

V and J are TRBV6-5 and TRBJ2-2; the D gene TCRdb calls, TRBD1, cannot be checked with no DNA. Germline assignment: CDR1 MNHEY and CDR2 SVGAGI. The CDR3 totals 12 residues. CDR3 amino acids: CASQGNTGELFF.

This chain joins TRBV28 and TRBJ2-1. This CDR3 has 14 amino acids. Germline assignment: CDR1 MDHEN and CDR2 SYDVKM. The CDR3 spells CASSIQSTPNEQFF.

The chain carries TRBV7-9 and TRBJ2-1. The CDR3 is made up of 16 amino acids. Germline V gene lookup returns CDR1 SEHNR and CDR2 FQNEAQ (reference sequence). This chain's CDR3 is CASSLIRTVSYNEQFF.

This chain joins TRBV24-1 and TRBJ2-2; TCRdb reports TRBD1, a call that lacks DNA to check it against. Per the germline V gene, CDR1 is KGHDR and CDR2 is SFDVKD. The CDR3 extends over 16 amino acids. CDR3 sequence reads: CATSDLPGLAAGELFF.

The V call is TRBV4-1, the J call TRBJ2-7; as DNA is missing, the TRBD2 call by TCRdb cannot be tested. Germline CDR1 is MGHRA and CDR2 is YSYEKL. The CDR3 covers 15 residues. The CDR3 region is CASSLLAGAFYEQYF.

The V gene is TRBV7-8, the J gene TRBJ2-1; there is no DNA to check the TCRdb D call of TRBD2. The CDR3 spans 17 residues. Germline V gene lookup returns CDR1 SGHVS and CDR2 FQNEAQ. This CDR3 is CASSAGEGLGPYNEQFF.

V is TRBV14 and J is TRBJ2-7; TCRdb designates TRBD2, a call that cannot be tested without DNA. The CDR3 has 17 amino acids. Germline V gene sequence: CDR1 SGHDN, CDR2 FVKESK. This CDR3 is CASSQRWGANPSYEQYF.

The V gene is TRBV24-1, the J gene TRBJ2-4; TCRdb outputs TRBD1, but without DNA this stays unchecked. CDR1 is KGHDR, CDR2 SFDVKD, per germline. This CDR3 has 13 residues. The CDR3 region is CATGAFGENIQYF.

This chain joins TRBV5-1 and TRBJ1-2. The CDR3 consists of 14 residues. Germline-derived CDR1 and CDR2 are SGHRS and YFSETQ. CDR3 region: CASTMSWGDYGYTF.

J is TRBJ1-1 and V is TRBV20-1; TCRdb's D gene call, TRBD1, goes unchecked for lack of DNA. The germline CDR1 and CDR2 sequences are DFQATT and SNEGSKA (reference sequence). CDR3 length: 11 amino acids. The CDR3 here is CSARDRGEAFF.

J is TRBJ2-1 and V is TRBV19. Germline V gene lookup returns CDR1 LNHDA and CDR2 SQIVND (reference sequence). CDR3 length equals 15 residues. CDR3 region: CASSIFGSSYNEQFF.

The V gene is TRBV5-6, the J gene TRBJ2-1. CDR1 SGHDT and CDR2 YYEEEE come from the germline V gene. The CDR3 loop spans 12 amino acids. This CDR3 is CASSLDANEQFF.

V is TRBV14 and J is TRBJ2-1; TCRdb returns TRBD2, unconfirmable since there is no DNA. In germline, CDR1 is SGHDN, CDR2 FVKESK. The CDR3 is 17 residues long. The CDR3 spells CASSHREVELGYNEQFF.

The V call is TRBV6-5, the J call TRBJ2-5; TCRdb indicates TRBD2, and absent DNA this call remains unverified. Germline lookup yields CDR1 MNHEY and CDR2 SVGAGI. This CDR3 has 18 residues. This chain's CDR3 is CASSYSISEGWGQETQYF.

This chain joins TRBV5-4 and TRBJ2-5. Looked up from germline, CDR1 is SGHNT and CDR2 is YYREEE (reference sequence). This CDR3 comprises 13 residues. The CDR3 sequence: CASTDLSRETQYF.

The CDR3 spells CASRAGTLSTDTQYF. The chain has TRBV12-3 or TRBV12-4 and TRBJ2-3; TCRdb gives TRBD2 as the D gene, but with no DNA this cannot be confirmed. The CDR3 spans 15 residues.

The CDR3 here is CASSANRDRGLFDTEAFF. The chain joins TRBV11-2 to TRBJ1-1; checking the TCRdb D call of TRBD1 is not possible without DNA. CDR3 length: 18 amino acids. Germline-derived CDR1 and CDR2 are SGHAT and FQNNGV.

CDR3 sequence reads: CASSGEYGEQYF. The V call is TRBV5-4, the J call TRBJ2-7. In germline, CDR1 is SGHNT, CDR2 YYREEE (reference sequence). The CDR3 covers 12 residues.

V gene TRBV7-2 combines with J gene TRBJ1-2; no DNA is available, so the TRBD1 call from TCRdb remains unchecked. Germline V gene data show CDR1 as SGHTA and CDR2 as FQGNSA. The length of the CDR3 is 13 residues. This CDR3 reads CASSRGDNYGYTF. The entire variable domain, with the rest obtained from reference TRBV7-2 and TRBJ1-2, is as follows: GAGVSQSPSNKVTEKGKDVELRCDPISGHTALYWYRQSLGQGLEFLIYFQGNSAPDKSGLPSDRFSAERTGGSVSTLTIQRTQQEDSAVYLCASSRGDNYGYTFGSGTRLTVV.

The V call is TRBV7-9, the J call TRBJ1-2. Germline values: CDR1 SEHNR, CDR2 FQNEAQ (reference sequence). There are 16 residues in the CDR3. This CDR3 reads CASSLSGRPNVYGYTF.

The chain links TRBV29-1 to TRBJ2-1. The germline V gene has CDR1 SQVTM and CDR2 ANQGSEA. The CDR3 is 12 amino acids. This CDR3 is CSVDGIFNEQFF.

This sequence joins TRBV25-1 and TRBJ2-7; the TCRdb D gene call, TRBD1, has no DNA to confirm it. The CDR3 runs to 13 residues. Looked up from germline, CDR1 is MGHDK and CDR2 is SYGVNS. CDR3 protein: CASRQGFGGEQYF.

The J gene is TRBJ2-1, the V gene TRBV14; TCRdb's assignment of TRBD1 cannot be checked, as there is no DNA. The germline CDR1 and CDR2 sequences are SGHDN and FVKESK. This CDR3 contains 14 residues. CDR3 amino acids: CASSLLDRGNEQFF.

The rearrangement links TRBV21-1 to TRBJ2-7; TCRdb outputs TRBD1, but without DNA this stays unchecked. TRBV21-1 is annotated as a pseudogene. The CDR3 is made up of 15 amino acids. CDR3: CASSKVAGAAYEQYF.

The gene calls are TRBV9 and TRBJ2-1; TCRdb returns TRBD1, unconfirmable since there is no DNA. CDR1 and CDR2 (germline): SGDLS, YYNGEE. CDR3 size: 16 residues. The CDR3 region is CASSVEEGRRRDEQFF.

The gene calls are TRBV20-1 and TRBJ2-1; TCRdb indicates TRBD1, and absent DNA this call remains unverified. This CDR3 is 15 amino acids long. Germline CDR1 and CDR2: DFQATT and SNEGSKA (reference sequence). CDR3 sequence reads: CSAPEGGGSYNEQFF.

The chain carries TRBV19 and TRBJ2-2. CDR3 length: 12 amino acids. Germline V lookup: CDR1 LNHDA, CDR2 SQIVND (reference sequence). CDR3 sequence: CASSIVHGELFF. The whole variable domain, remainder taken from reference TRBV19 and TRBJ2-2, is DGGITQSPKYLFRKEGQNVTLSCEQNLNHDAMYWYRQDPGQGLRLIYYSQIVNDFQKGDIAEGYSVSREKKESFPLTVTSAQKNPTAFYLCASSIVHGELFFGEGSRLTVL.

The chain carries TRBV20-1 and TRBJ2-5; TCRdb reports TRBD2, a call that lacks DNA to check it against. This CDR3 region has 18 residues. Germline CDR1 DFQATT, CDR2 SNEGSKA (reference sequence). CDR3 region: CSARDSGTSGGAGESQYF.